One and the same sample provided the 10 T cell receptor beta chains below, sequenced in a study of OX40 agonist ivuxolimab in advanced cancers. TCRdb's copy holds only in-frame clones and misses some; the assay was immunoSEQ multiplex PCR. This sample has 80,000 to 95,000 clones, with around 88% found just once. The material was CD4+ or CD8+ T cells sorted from blood, obtained in a trial of the OX40 agonist ivuxolimab. These receptor sequences come from an adult with an advanced solid tumor such as melanoma, head and neck, liver or kidney cancer.

V is TRBV6-1 and J is TRBJ1-4, with D maybe TRBD1 (5 bases). CDR1 and CDR2 from the germline V gene are MNHNS and SASEGT. CDR3 length: 14 residues. V shed 8 bases and J shed 6 bases, with 16 bases lying between them. CDR3 region: CASGASWTDEKLFF. The CDR3 coding sequence is TGTGCCAGCGGGGCAAGTTGGACGGATGAAAAACTGTTTTTT.

The rearrangement links TRBV5-5 to TRBJ2-1; D possibly uses TRBD1 or TRBD2 (5 bases each). The CDR3 totals 14 residues. V was shortened by 4 bases and J by 8 bases, with 16 bases between the two germline ends. CDR1 is SGHKS and CDR2 is YYEKEE in the germline V gene (reference sequence). CDR3 loop: CASSPRDQRDEQFF. The CDR3 DNA reads TGTGCCAGCAGCCCCCGGGACCAAAGGGATGAGCAGTTCTTC.

The chain uses TRBV7-2 and TRBJ1-5; 7 nucleotides match TRBD1. The germline V gene has CDR1 SGHTA and CDR2 FQGNSA. This CDR3 comprises 15 residues. V lost 4 bases to trimming and J lost 4 bases; unmatched junction nucleotides: 7. The CDR3 loop is CASSSETGENQPQHF. In DNA, the CDR3 is TGTGCCAGCAGCTCAGAAACAGGGGAGAATCAGCCCCAGCATTTT.

The chain recombines TRBV6-5 with TRBJ2-1; 14 bases are a match to TRBD2. Losses at the gene ends were 6 bases for V and 16 bases for J; bases not matched to a gene: 14. The CDR3 consists of 15 residues. The V gene's germline CDR1 is MNHEY and CDR2 SVGAGI. CDR3 sequence reads: CASSPPGLAGATIFF. DNA of the CDR3: TGTGCCAGCAGCCCCCCGGGACTAGCGGGGGCTACGATATTCTTC.

V is TRBV6-1 and J is TRBJ2-5; the D gene is possibly TRBD1 (5 bases). The germline V gene encodes CDR1 MNHNS and CDR2 SASEGT. Deletions cut 2 bases from V and 4 bases from J, with 14 bases between. The CDR3 totals 15 residues. CDR3 coding DNA: TGTGCCAGCAGTGAATCGTGGGGCCCGGGAGAGACCCAGTACTTC. This sequence encodes CASSESWGPGETQYF.

The chain couples TRBV5-4 to TRBJ2-3, with 10 bases aligning to TRBD2. CDR1 SGHNT and CDR2 YYREEE come from the germline V gene (reference sequence). J lost 14 bases, V lost 0 bases, and 12 bases had no gene match. CDR3 length: 15 amino acids. CDR3 DNA sequence: TGTGCCAGCAGCTTGGGGACCTCAGCGGGGGGGGCATGGTATTTT. Protein product: CASSLGTSAGGAWYF.

In nucleotides, the CDR3 is TGTGCCAGCAGTACCTTCGACAGGGTTGGGGCCAACGTCCTGACTTTC. This codes for CASSTFDRVGANVLTF. This chain connects TRBV28 to TRBJ2-6, with 7 bases matching TRBD1. Germline V gene data show CDR1 as MDHEN and CDR2 as SYDVKM. The CDR3 is 16 residues long. The ends lost 5 bases at V and 3 bases at J; junction bases unmatched: 7.

As regards this clone: Because the CDR3's place on the DNA is in doubt, the DNA is left out and the CDR3 is given as listed by TCRdb. The chain couples TRBV19 to TRBJ2-2; the D segment call TRBD2 is taken from the table without a DNA check. 14 amino acids form the CDR3, both terminal residues included. The germline gives CDR1 LNHDA, CDR2 SQIVND (reference sequence). CDR3 region: CASTSAGFGGELFF.

The DNA of the CDR3 is TGTGCCAGCAGCCCGAGGGCAGGATCTAACACTGAAGCTTTCTTT. As protein: CASSPRAGSNTEAFF. The V gene is TRBV7-9, the J gene TRBJ1-1, with D uncertain. Trimming cost V 5 bases and J 2 bases, with 15 bases left between them. The germline V gene has CDR1 SEHNR and CDR2 FQNEAQ (reference sequence). There are 15 residues in the CDR3.

This rearrangement joins TRBV5-5 to TRBJ1-2, with D maybe TRBD1 (5 bases). The CDR3 is 13 residues long. Germline CDR1 SGHKS, CDR2 YYEKEE (reference sequence). V lost 1 base and J 5 bases, leaving 9 bases between the germline ends. The CDR3 is CASSLSGQYGYTF. DNA of the CDR3: TGTGCCAGCAGCTTGTCAGGGCAATATGGCTACACCTTC.